What follows are 18 T cell receptor beta chains derived from one specimen sequenced in a study of Ad26.COV2.S vaccination and SARS-CoV-2 variants. TCRdb's copy holds only in-frame clones and misses some; the assay was immunoSEQ multiplex PCR. The table has around 250,000 clones, around 88% seen once. Noted treatment: some 20 received Ad26.COV2.S at low or high dose, single or two shots; 5 received placebo; per-sample allocation not given. Vaccine and placebo recipients were sampled on day 63 after the first injection. The sequencing here drew on peripheral blood, taken in a trial of Ad26.COV2.S vaccine versus placebo. The receptors shown here come from a person aged 18-65 years who received the Ad26.COV2.S COVID-19 vaccine or a placebo.

CDR3 sequence: CASRDWGVSTDTQYF. CDR3 bases: TGTGCCAGCAGGGACTGGGGGGTTAGCACAGATACGCAGTATTTT. The chain uses TRBV2 and TRBJ2-3, with a possible D match to TRBD2 (6 bases). Trimming left V 6 bases short and J 0 bases short, with 13 bases between. This CDR3 spans 15 amino acids. The V gene's germline CDR1 is SNHLY and CDR2 FYNNEI.

Only one count was recorded for this clone. This same CDR3 is encoded by further DNA sequences in the sample. The chain is built from TRBV20-1 and TRBJ2-1; D is undetermined. The V gene's germline CDR1 is DFQATT and CDR2 SNEGSKA (reference sequence). CDR3 size: 10 residues. V lost 6 bases and J lost 4, with 4 bases in between. The CDR3 reads CSARYNEQFF. In nucleotides, the CDR3 is TGCAGTGCGCGGTACAATGAGCAGTTCTTC.

The chain combines TRBV6-2 or TRBV6-3 with TRBJ1-5, with no clear D. CDR3 length: 15 amino acids. Deletions cut 2 bases from V and 4 bases from J, with 12 bases between. Looked up from germline, CDR1 is MNHEY and CDR2 is SVGEGT. The CDR3 is CASSYAGVQNQPQHF. Written as DNA, the CDR3 is TGTGCCAGCAGTTACGCAGGCGTCCAGAATCAGCCCCAGCATTTT.

The chain joins TRBV5-8 to TRBJ2-7, with unresolved D. From germline, CDR1 is SGHTS and CDR2 YDEGEE. This CDR3 is built from 12 residues. V lost 1 base to trimming and J lost 7 bases, with 9 bases between them. The CDR3 is CASSLFQQEQYV. DNA of the CDR3: TGTGCCAGCAGCTTGTTCCAGCAGGAGCAGTACGTC.

V is TRBV29-1 and J is TRBJ2-7; D is unclear. The germline V and J ends were trimmed by 1 base and 0 bases, with 13 bases remaining between them. The CDR3 is made up of 15 amino acids. The V gene's germline CDR1 is SQVTM and CDR2 ANQGSEA. The chain's CDR3 is CSVEAWNGNSYEQYF. For the CDR3, the DNA is TGCAGCGTTGAAGCCTGGAATGGGAACTCCTACGAGCAGTACTTC.

This clone was seen more than once but under ten times. CDR3 nucleotide sequence: TGTGCCAGCAGCTTAGTGGGGACTAGCAAAGAGACCCAGTACTTC. The encoded protein is CASSLVGTSKETQYF. The rearrangement uses TRBV7-9 and TRBJ2-5; 9 nucleotides match TRBD2. Germline V gene sequence: CDR1 SEHNR, CDR2 FQNEAQ (reference sequence). The CDR3 length is 15 residues. V gave up 1 base and J gave up 3 bases; unmatched junction bases: 3.

This clone was observed a single time. The rearrangement uses TRBV19 and TRBJ1-1; D is possibly TRBD1 (5 bases). V was shortened by 7 bases and J by 3 bases, with 18 bases between the two germline ends. CDR1 is LNHDA and CDR2 is SQIVND in the germline V gene (reference sequence). The CDR3 totals 15 residues. For the CDR3, the DNA is TGTGCCAGTACCTCCATGGGGCAGGGTTACACTGAAGCTTTCTTT. Translated, it gives CASTSMGQGYTEAFF.

The rearrangement uses TRBV9 and TRBJ2-5; TRBD2 matches 9 bases. The CDR3 runs to 16 residues. J was trimmed by 4 bases and V by 0 bases; bases with no gene match: 7. Germline CDR1 SGDLS, CDR2 YYNGEE. The chain's CDR3 is CASSVAPREGGETQYF. CDR3 nucleotide sequence: TGTGCCAGCAGCGTAGCTCCGCGGGAGGGCGGAGAGACCCAGTACTTC.

This chain connects TRBV7-3 to TRBJ2-1, with 9 bases aligning to TRBD2. Germline loops: CDR1 SGHTA, CDR2 FQGTGA. The CDR3 is 16 amino acids. Trimming at V came to 5 bases and at J to 0 bases, leaving 5 bases not matched to a gene. CDR3 loop: CASSVSSGNSYNEQFF. CDR3 DNA: TGTGCCAGCAGCGTGTCTAGCGGGAACTCCTACAATGAGCAGTTCTTC. Looking up the rest from reference TRBV7-3 and TRBJ2-1 gives the full variable domain: GAGVSQTPSNKVTEKGKYVELRCDPISGHTALYWYRQSLGQGPEFLIYFQGTGAADDSGLPNDRFFAVRPEGSVSTLKIQRTERGDSAVYLCASSVSSGNSYNEQFFGPGTRLTVL.

The chain has TRBV6-1 and TRBJ2-1; D is ambiguous. Trimming took off 3 bases at V and 6 bases at J, with 15 bases between the two ends. Germline V gene lookup returns CDR1 MNHNS and CDR2 SASEGT. This CDR3 region has 15 residues. This CDR3 is CASSERFLVSNEQFF. CDR3 DNA: TGTGCCAGCAGTGAGCGGTTTTTGGTTTCCAATGAGCAGTTCTTC.

The genes are TRBV27 and TRBJ2-1, with 11 positions matching TRBD2. The J segment lost 7 bases and the V segment lost 2 bases, leaving 4 bases of the junction unmatched. The germline V gene encodes CDR1 MNHEY and CDR2 SMNVEV (reference sequence). The CDR3 consists of 15 residues. The CDR3 nucleotides are TGTGCCAGCAGTTTAGAGACTAGCGGGATAAATGAGCAGTTCTTC. Translated, it gives CASSLETSGINEQFF.

The chain employs TRBV4-3 and TRBJ2-1, with no clear D. V gave up 0 bases and J gave up 4 bases, with 19 bases separating them. CDR3 length equals 18 residues. CDR1 LGHNA and CDR2 YSLEER come from the germline V gene. Here the CDR3 reads CASSQERLSPLTYNEQFF. DNA for the CDR3: TGCGCCAGCAGCCAAGAAAGGCTCTCTCCTCTTACTTACAATGAGCAGTTCTTC.

This chain connects TRBV6-2 or TRBV6-3 to TRBJ2-2, with 10 bases matching TRBD2. CDR1 and CDR2 from the germline V gene are MNHEY and SVGEGT. J was trimmed by 4 bases and V by 4 bases; bases with no gene match: 15. The CDR3 runs to 19 residues. The CDR3 protein is CASSSPYTPSGGLTGELFF. CDR3 sequence (DNA): TGTGCCAGCAGTTCTCCCTATACACCTAGCGGGGGCCTCACCGGGGAGCTGTTTTTT.

This chain links TRBV7-9 with TRBJ2-2; D gene uncertain. Per the germline V gene, CDR1 is SEHNR and CDR2 is FQNEAQ (reference sequence). CDR3 length: 15 residues. With 1 base removed from V and 5 bases from J, the gap between germline ends came to 11 bases. CDR3 sequence: CASSLVSGGTGELFF. CDR3 DNA sequence: TGTGCCAGCAGCTTAGTGTCAGGTGGGACCGGGGAGCTGTTTTTT.

This clone has just one count. The chain joins TRBV4-2 to TRBJ1-6, with 7 bases fitting TRBD1. The germline V gene encodes CDR1 LGHNA and CDR2 YNFKEQ. The CDR3 length is 15 residues. V lost 4 bases and J lost 9; bases outside the gene matches: 9. The CDR3: CASSRLDREGSPLHF. The CDR3, as DNA: TGTGCCAGCAGCCGCCTAGACAGGGAGGGTTCACCCCTCCACTTT.

This chain joins TRBV19 and TRBJ1-4; D unresolved. The germline V gene has CDR1 LNHDA and CDR2 SQIVND (reference sequence). V was trimmed by 8 bases and J by 6 bases, leaving 19 bases between them. The CDR3 runs to 15 residues. This CDR3 is CASGIRTAYDEKLFF. The CDR3 coding sequence is TGTGCCAGTGGCATCCGGACGGCATATGATGAAAAACTGTTTTTT.

In DNA form, the CDR3 reads TGTGCCAGCAGGGGGGGGGCATGGACTGAAGCTTTCTTT. Translating it yields CASRGGAWTEAFF. This sequence joins TRBV12-3 or TRBV12-4 and TRBJ1-1, with D perhaps matching TRBD1 (6 bases). CDR3 size: 13 residues. V was cut by 6 bases and J by 5 bases, with 13 bases left in between.

The rearrangement links TRBV6-2 or TRBV6-3 to TRBJ1-2; 9 bases line up with TRBD1. With 4 bases clipped from V and 1 base from J, the junction kept 4 bases outside the gene matches. The CDR3 consists of 15 residues. Germline lookup yields CDR1 MNHEY and CDR2 SVGEGT. The CDR3 is CASSFTDRGNYGYTF. The CDR3 DNA sequence: TGTGCCAGCAGTTTCACGGACAGGGGTAACTATGGCTACACCTTC.